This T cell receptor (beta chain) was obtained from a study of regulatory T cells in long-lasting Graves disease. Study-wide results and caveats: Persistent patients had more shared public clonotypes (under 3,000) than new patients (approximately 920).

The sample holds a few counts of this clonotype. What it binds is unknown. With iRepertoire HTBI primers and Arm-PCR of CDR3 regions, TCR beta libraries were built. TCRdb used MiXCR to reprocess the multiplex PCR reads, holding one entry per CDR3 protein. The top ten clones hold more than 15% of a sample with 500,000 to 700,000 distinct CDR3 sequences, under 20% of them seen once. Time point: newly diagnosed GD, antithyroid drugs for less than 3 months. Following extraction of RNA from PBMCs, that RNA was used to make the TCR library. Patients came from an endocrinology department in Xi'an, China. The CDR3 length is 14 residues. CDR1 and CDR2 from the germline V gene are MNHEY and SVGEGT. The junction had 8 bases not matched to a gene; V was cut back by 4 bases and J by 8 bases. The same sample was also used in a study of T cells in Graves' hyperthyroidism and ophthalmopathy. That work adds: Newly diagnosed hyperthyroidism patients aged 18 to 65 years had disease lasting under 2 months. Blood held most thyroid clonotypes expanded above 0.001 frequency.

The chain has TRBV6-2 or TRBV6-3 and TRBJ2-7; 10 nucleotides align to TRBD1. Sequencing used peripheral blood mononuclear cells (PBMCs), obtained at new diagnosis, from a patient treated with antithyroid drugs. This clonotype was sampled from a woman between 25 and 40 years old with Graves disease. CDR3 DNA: TGTGCCAGCAGTTTTTCGGGACAGGGGTTTCAGCAGTACTTC. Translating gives CASSFSGQGFQQYF.